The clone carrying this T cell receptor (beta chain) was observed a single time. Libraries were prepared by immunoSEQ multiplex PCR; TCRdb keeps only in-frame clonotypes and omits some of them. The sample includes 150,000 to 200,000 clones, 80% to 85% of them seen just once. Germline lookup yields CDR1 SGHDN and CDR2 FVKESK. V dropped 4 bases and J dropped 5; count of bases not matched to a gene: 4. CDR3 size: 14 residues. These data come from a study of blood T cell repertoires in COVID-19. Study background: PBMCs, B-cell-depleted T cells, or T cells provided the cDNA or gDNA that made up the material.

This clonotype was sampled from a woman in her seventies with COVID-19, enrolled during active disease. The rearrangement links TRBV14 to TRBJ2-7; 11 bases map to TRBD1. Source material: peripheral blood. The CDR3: CASSRGQGADEQYF. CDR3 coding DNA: TGTGCCAGCAGCCGCGGACAGGGGGCGGACGAGCAGTACTTC.